This record concerns one T cell receptor (beta chain) sequence. This clonotype turned up a few times. What this receptor recognizes is not known. Base qualities were left out, and no much larger clone turns up one base away. CDR1 MNHNY and CDR2 SVGAGI are derived from the germline V gene (reference sequence). V sheds 7 bases and J sheds 8 bases, leaving 21 bases between their ends. CDR3 length: 15 amino acids, cysteine to phenylalanine. Just CDR3 DNA is preserved here, 45 bases in frame from base 1. These data are taken from a study of T-cell memory formation after mild COVID-19 (dated by TCRdb to 2020 to 2023). In terms of the full investigation: TCR sequence clusters from the two donors were largely donor specific. In a couple of donors, T-cell clones that expanded and contracted after mild COVID-19 were tracked by sequencing TCRalpha and TCRbeta repertoires over time. Two young, previously healthy adult volunteers, one female and one male, were included in the cohort.

TCRdb lists the instrument as Illumina NovaSeq 6000. Using 5'RACE with constant-segment primers, TCRalpha and TCRbeta cDNA libraries were constructed, with sample barcodes and unique molecular identifiers added in the process. RNA was extracted from every sample with Trizol reagent. Libraries were amplified in two PCR steps, with a second sample barcode and Illumina TruSeq adapters added in the second step. The libraries were sequenced on an Illumina NovaSeq using 2 x 150 bp paired-end reads. Concerning the study's data processing: The reads were demultiplexed and collapsed into UMI-guided consensus sequences using migec v1.2.7. Using mixcr v2.1.11, UMI consensuses were aligned to TRA and TRB V and J templates and then assembled into clonotypes. Clonotypes were classified as expanded or contracted when called significant by both edgeR and NoisET, with noise models trained on biological replicates. For edgeR calls, the cutoffs were a false discovery rate-adjusted p below 0.01 and a log2 fold-change threshold of 1. As an exploratory analysis of dynamics, max-normalized trajectories of the 1000 most abundant clonotypes were examined with PCA combined with hierarchical clustering. Separately sequenced CD4+ and CD8+ repertoires were used to assign the CD4 or CD8 phenotype of responding clones. Clones were called with MiXCR by TCRdb after fastp trimmed the public reads at Q25, and only in-frame beta chains were retained. Rows matching on CDR3 protein sequence are summarized as one entry with the most common DNA and genes. TCRdb, not the authors, supplied the V and J calls. The sample records about 400,000 distinct CDR3 sequences, more than 20% of which are singletons. The top ten clones comprise roughly 13% of the sample.

Summary of the overall study and its limitations: The second-wave clones that peaked on day 37 were not confirmed to be SARS-CoV-2 specific. Clones contracting from day 15 to 85 had balanced CD4/CD8 phenotypes, while a second wave expanding from day 15 to 37 was biased towards CD4+. The study included only a couple of mild cases, and larger cohorts that include severe cases with pre-infection samples were judged to be necessary. Contracting CD4+ clones turned up mainly in the CM and EM memory subsets, whereas EMRA was where CD8+ clones were enriched. The detection of some responding clones in pre-infection memory suggests that pre-existing cross-reactive memory T cells joined the SARS-CoV-2 response.

Ficoll-Paque density gradient centrifugation was used to isolate PBMCs. The V gene is TRBV6-6 and the J gene is TRBJ2-1; the D region possibly corresponds to TRBD2 (6 bases align). The clonotype comes from an adult woman who had mild COVID-19 (a few samples of this study predate the infection). The sample titles of this study are shuffled in the database, so cell type and time point are left out; the donor was told from shared clones. Material: PBMCs or a T cell subset sorted from them (not recorded which). The sequence in DNA is TGTGCCAGCACCGATGGGGGGAGATTGTACGATGAGCAGTTCTTC. It encodes CASTDGGRLYDEQFF.